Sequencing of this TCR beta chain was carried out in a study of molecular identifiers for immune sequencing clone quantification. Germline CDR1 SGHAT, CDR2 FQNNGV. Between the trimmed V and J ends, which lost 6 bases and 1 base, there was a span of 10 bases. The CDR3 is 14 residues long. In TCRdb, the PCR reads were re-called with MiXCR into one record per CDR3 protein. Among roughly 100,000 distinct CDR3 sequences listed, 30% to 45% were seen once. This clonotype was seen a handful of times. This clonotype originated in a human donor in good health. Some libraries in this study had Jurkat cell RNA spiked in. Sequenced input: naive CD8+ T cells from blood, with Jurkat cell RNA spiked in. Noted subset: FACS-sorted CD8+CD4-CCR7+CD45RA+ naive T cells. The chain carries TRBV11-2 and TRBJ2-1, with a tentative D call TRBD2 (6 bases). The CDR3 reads CASRSRESYNEQFF. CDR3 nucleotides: TGTGCCAGCAGGAGCCGGGAGTCCTACAATGAGCAGTTCTTC. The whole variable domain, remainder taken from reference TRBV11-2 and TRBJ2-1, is EAGVAQSPRYKIIEKRQSVAFWCNPISGHATLYWYQQILGQGPKLLIQFQNNGVVDDSQLPKDRFSAERLKGVDSTLKIQPAKLEDSAVYLCASRSRESYNEQFFGPGTRLTVL.